Detailed here is one TCR beta chain. This clone came up once. Its antigen remains undetermined. No base quality information exists; no much larger clone differs at one position. The donors were healthy, HIV-negative adults with no recently reported acute infections or vaccinations. Every donor was a Caucasian adult living in Nashville, Tennessee, USA. CD4+ T cells were enriched through magnetic negative selection, after which naive cells were positively selected on CD45RA and the remaining negative fraction served as the memory subset. Blood was obtained by leukapheresis, after which PBMCs were separated by Ficoll-Histopaque density gradient centrifugation and cryopreserved in liquid nitrogen vapor phase. Analytical flow cytometry was used to check the purity and quantity of every magnetically sorted T cell population. Each sorted fraction had its genomic DNA isolated and then quantified by UV absorbance on a Nanodrop 2000c.

These data belong to a study of shared clonotypes between healthy human individuals (dated by TCRdb to the early 2020s). With respect to the entire study: The cohort included a few men and a couple of women between 18 and 49 years of age. Different laboratories and diverse techniques were used to prepare libraries and sequence TCR repertoires, to increase sequencing depth and limit assay-specific biases. Each donor's leukapheresis produced roughly between roughly 0.94 and 9.5 billion PBMCs. To estimate repertoire size and how much clonotypes are shared between individuals, the study performed deep sequencing of blood TCR repertoires from roughly five healthy adults. Per donor, three plates each were used for CD4 naive and CD4 memory, two for CD8 naive, and one for CD8 memory.

In the germline V gene (reference sequence), CDR1 corresponds to SGHNT and CDR2 to YYREEE. There are 14 amino acids in the CDR3, from cysteine to phenylalanine inclusive. The read is trimmed to its CDR3 DNA, 42 bases read in frame from base 1. The junction shows trimming of 0 bases on V and 8 bases on J, and the gene matches do not reach 1 base of it. General study outcomes and caveats: Naive subsets generally had larger estimated clonotype richness than memory subsets did. Pairwise subsampling led to the expectation that sequencing depth would affect the degree of clonotype sharing among donors. Sampling was limited to blood, and TCR repertoires in tissue likely differ from TCR repertoires in blood. When several donors were compared, the shared fraction of clonotypes was around 5% for naive CD4, 3.5% to 4% for naive CD8, 2.3% for memory CD4, and under 0.5% for memory CD8. Compared with non-shared clonotypes, clonotypes shared by all four sorted-subset donors had higher generation probabilities. Even with the large sequencing depth, rarefaction of the sorted-subset datasets indicated that sequencing was incomplete. The small number of donors limited the genetic and exposure-history diversity represented.

TCR CDR3 regions were amplified from genomic DNA by multiplex PCR using the deep immunoSEQ assay. Genomic DNA extracted from each cell subset was distributed evenly over all wells of several immunoSEQ 96-well plates, and each plate served as one replicate. Each replicate PCR for sorted subsets received around 200 ng genomic DNA, equal to about 30,000 T cell genomes. Purified libraries were measured with a Qubit 3.0 fluorometer, size-checked on a Bioanalyzer 2100, and measured again with the KAPA Library Quantification kit. Each immunoSEQ 96-well plate was sequenced on its own single-read 150-cycle Illumina NextSeq 550 flow cell. Processing in the source paper ran as follows. Because only junctional sequences without quality scores were contained in the immunoSEQ output, filtering matching that applied to full-length reads could not be performed. Sequences were annotated with PyIR, a Python wrapper for IgBLAST v1.9, and V/J genes and CDR3 were assigned using IMGT germline references. Reads were filtered out if the reads had weak V/J assignments (E-value above 1e-6), no CDR3, stop codons, out-of-frame junctions, or ambiguous translated residues. A V3J clonotype was defined by an identical inferred V gene, J gene, and CDR3 amino acid sequence. Percentage overlap between repertoires was computed as shared unique clonotypes divided by the size of the smaller repertoire. RTK rarefaction, the Chao1 estimator, and Recon v2.1 estimates of unobserved clonotypes were used to assess repertoire richness. Generation probabilities for all TCRbeta clonotypes obtained by the gDNA method from a few donors were computed using OLGA. In its TCRdb copy, this immuneACCESS table keeps in-frame sequences only and misses some clones. Where compared with another copy, unresolved V genes explain less than half of these, and the others have no known cause. V and J calls and clone size are as listed in that table; D and trimming were resolved from the DNA. The sample yields hundreds of thousands of clones; 55% to 75% were counted once. The ten top clones hold under 2% of the sample.

The origin of this receptor is a woman aged 25 to 39 in good health. The chain employs TRBV5-4 and TRBJ2-3, and 12 bases in between align with TRBD2. Input material: memory CD4+ T cells sorted from blood. What this sample's cell subset or site label stands for: CD45RA-negative fraction. Here the CDR3 is given as CASSLELAGGTQYF. The nucleotide sequence is TGTGCCAGCAGCTTGGAACTAGCGGGAGGTACGCAGTATTTT. Beyond the CDR3, the reference TRBV5-4 and TRBJ2-3 genes provide the residues; the full variable domain reads: ETGVTQSPTHLIKTRGQQVTLRCSSQSGHNTVSWYQQALGQGPQFIFQYYREEENGRGNFPPRFSGLQFPNYSSELNVNALELDDSALYLCASSLELAGGTQYFGPGTRLTVL.